This TCR beta chain was sequenced during a study of post-analysis software for immune sequencing data. TCR beta cDNA libraries included unique molecular identifiers. TCRdb analysed the PCR reads with MiXCR anew, one entry per CDR3 protein. The profile shows about 430,000 distinct CDR3 sequences, over 30% of them singletons. On this clonotype itself: Its antigen is unidentified.

CDR3 length: 18 residues. After removal of 7 bases from V and 5 bases from J, the junction contained 18 bases not matched to a gene. CDR1 is SEHNR, CDR2 FQNEAQ, per germline (reference sequence). Whole-study results and caveats: Comparison of patients with controls showed five TRBV segments more frequent in patients, TRBV5-6, TRBV5-1 and TRBV20-1 among them.

The V and J genes are TRBV7-9 and TRBJ2-5, with 11 bases fitting TRBD2. The TCR comes from a girl aged 2 to 10 with multiple sclerosis. Sequencing input: blood. In DNA, the CDR3 is TGTGCCAGCACCAGCGCCGAGCTAGCGGGGGGCTGGAGGGAGACCCAGTACTTC. This codes for CASTSAELAGGWRETQYF.